This TCR beta chain was documented in a study of shared clonotypes between healthy human individuals. Produced via immunoSEQ multiplex PCR; TCRdb's table is partial and in-frame only. The data contain over 1.4 million clones, roughly 96% of them singletons. In germline, CDR1 is SGHAT, CDR2 FQNNGV. Trimming left V 7 bases short and J 1 base short, with 13 bases between. The CDR3 contains 14 residues. The chain combines TRBV11-2 with TRBJ2-5; either TRBD1 or TRBD2 may fit D (5 bases each). This TCR derives from a man younger than 45 in good health. The specimen sequenced was naive CD4+ T cells sorted from blood. The subset is: CD45RA+ positively selected. The CDR3 spells CASIGDLTQETQYF. DNA for the CDR3: TGTGCCAGCATCGGGGACCTCACCCAAGAGACCCAGTACTTC. Full variable domain (remainder filled in from reference TRBV11-2 and TRBJ2-5): EAGVAQSPRYKIIEKRQSVAFWCNPISGHATLYWYQQILGQGPKLLIQFQNNGVVDDSQLPKDRFSAERLKGVDSTLKIQPAKLEDSAVYLCASIGDLTQETQYFGPGTRLLVL.